This is a list of T cell receptor beta chains from one sample in a study of CD8+CD57+ T cells in acquired aplastic anemia. TCRdb used MiXCR to reprocess the reads, holding one entry per CDR3 protein. The sample shows around 33,000 distinct CDR3 sequences, around 76% of them seen only once. The sample consisted of sorted CD4+, CD8+, or CD8+CD57+ T cells (not recorded which) from PBMCs. Receptors were obtained from a human donor in good health, serving as a control. Each CDR3 is given with its conserved first and last residue. The D gene is left open where the match is weak. Size is omitted from some rows. Given values are once, few, many or a class for expanded clones.

D,size,J,V,CDR3,DNA
NA,few,TRBJ2-7,TRBV10-2,CASGVGRGGEQYF,TGCGCCAGCGGTGTCGGTCGTGGCGGCGAGCAGTACTTC
NA,NA,TRBJ2-7,TRBV13,CASSPGRRTYEQYF,TGTGCCAGCAGCCCAGGACGCAGGACCTACGAGCAGTACTTC
NA,NA,TRBJ2-7,TRBV19,CASSPDRTDEQYF,TGTGCCAGTAGCCCGGACCGCACCGACGAGCAGTACTTC
NA,once,TRBJ2-3,TRBV9,CASSVAGPQYF,TGTGCCAGCAGCGTAGCAGGACCGCAGTATTTT
TRBD1,NA,TRBJ1-2,TRBV20-1,CSARYPGQGLYGYTF,TGCAGTGCTAGATATCCGGGACAGGGGTTGTATGGCTACACCTTC
NA,NA,TRBJ2-3,TRBV12-3/TRBV12-4,CASSFTGRTDTQYF,TGTGCCAGCAGTTTTACGGGCCGCACAGATACGCAGTATTTT
NA,medium-sized,TRBJ2-7,TRBV4-3,CASSQASGAAYEQYF,TGCGCCAGCAGCCAAGCATCAGGGGCCGCCTACGAGCAGTACTTC
NA,NA,TRBJ2-1,TRBV11-2,CASSLDRGNEQFF,TGTGCCAGCAGCTTAGATCGCGGAAATGAGCAGTTCTTC
NA,few,TRBJ1-2,TRBV10-3,CAISVYNYGYTF,TGTGCCATCAGTGTCTATAACTATGGCTACACCTTC
NA,NA,TRBJ2-3,TRBV14,CASSHAGGTQYF,TGTGCCAGCAGCCACGCCGGAGGTACGCAGTATTTT
TRBD2,medium-sized,TRBJ2-1,TRBV7-6,CASSSGGPYNEQFF,TGTGCCAGCAGCTCGGGGGGGCCCTACAATGAGCAGTTCTTC
NA,NA,TRBJ2-1,TRBV6-2/TRBV6-3,CASSSPPVRLEQFF,TGTGCCAGCAGTTCACCACCCGTGAGGCTGGAGCAGTTCTTC
TRBD1,NA,TRBJ2-7,TRBV2,CASSSDRDTYEQYF,TGTGCCAGCAGTTCGGACAGGGACACCTACGAGCAGTACTTC
TRBD1,NA,TRBJ2-5,TRBV25-1,CASRGGAWETQYF,TGTGCCAGCAGAGGGGGCGCGTGGGAGACCCAGTACTTC
TRBD1,NA,TRBJ1-4,TRBV15,CATSWTGGNEKLFF,TGTGCCACCAGCTGGACAGGCGGAAATGAAAAACTGTTTTTT
TRBD2,large,TRBJ2-5,TRBV6-2/TRBV6-3,CASSYPTSGQETQYF,TGTGCCAGCAGTTACCCGACTAGCGGGCAAGAGACCCAGTACTTC
TRBD1,NA,TRBJ2-5,TRBV9,CASSVADRETQYF,TGTGCCAGCAGCGTAGCGGACAGGGAGACCCAGTACTTC
NA,NA,TRBJ2-1,TRBV4-3,CASSPRVDEQFF,TGCGCCAGCAGCCCCCGTGTCGATGAGCAGTTCTTC
NA,NA,TRBJ1-1,TRBV10-3,CAISEGLRLNTEAFF,TGTGCCATCAGTGAGGGGCTCAGACTGAACACTGAAGCTTTCTTT
NA,NA,TRBJ1-1,TRBV19,CASSIPRLNTEAFF,TGTGCCAGTAGTATCCCCCGATTGAACACTGAAGCTTTCTTT
NA,once,TRBJ2-7,TRBV19,CASSHPGPNYEQYF,TGTGCCAGTAGTCATCCGGGACCGAACTACGAGCAGTACTTC
TRBD1,NA,TRBJ1-4,TRBV15,CATRQGATNEKLFF,TGTGCCACCAGACAGGGGGCAACTAATGAAAAACTGTTTTTT
TRBD1,NA,TRBJ1-5,TRBV19,CASSSPGQGGSQPQHF,TGTGCCAGTAGTAGTCCGGGACAGGGAGGTAGTCAGCCCCAGCATTTT
NA,NA,TRBJ2-3,TRBV7-9,CASSLATDTQYF,TGTGCCAGCAGCTTAGCCACAGATACGCAGTATTTT
TRBD1,NA,TRBJ1-2,TRBV24-1,CATSDGTGEGYTF,TGTGCCACCAGTGATGGGACAGGGGAGGGCTACACCTTC
NA,NA,TRBJ2-7,TRBV4-3,CASSQDRVGGRSYEQYF,TGCGCCAGCAGCCAAGATCGTGTCGGGGGCCGCTCCTACGAGCAGTACTTC
NA,NA,TRBJ1-2,TRBV10-2,CASSEPTGGYTF,TGCGCCAGCAGTGAGCCTACAGGGGGCTACACCTTC
NA,once,TRBJ2-1,TRBV12-3/TRBV12-4,CASSPQGGLGEQFF,TGTGCCAGCAGTCCCCAAGGGGGGTTGGGGGAGCAGTTCTTC
NA,many,TRBJ2-5,TRBV6-1,CASTTTQGTQETQYF,TGTGCCAGCACGACAACCCAGGGTACCCAAGAGACCCAGTACTTC
NA,NA,TRBJ2-7,TRBV5-1,CASSLGVWGSSEQYF,TGCGCCAGCAGCTTGGGTGTTTGGGGCAGCAGCGAGCAGTACTTC
NA,once,TRBJ1-6,TRBV10-1,CASSEYPSGTHAF,TGCGCCAGCAGTGAGTACCCGTCGGGGACGCACGCCTTT
NA,NA,TRBJ2-5,TRBV3-1,CASSQVRGAWETQYF,TGTGCCAGCAGCCAAGTAAGGGGGGCGTGGGAGACCCAGTACTTC
TRBD1,NA,TRBJ1-2,TRBV15,CATSRRTGANYGYTF,TGTGCCACCAGCAGAAGGACAGGGGCAAACTATGGCTACACCTTC
NA,NA,TRBJ2-7,TRBV6-4,CASSMRGNEQYF,TGTGCCAGCAGTATGCGGGGTAACGAGCAGTACTTC
NA,once,TRBJ1-1,TRBV29-1,CSVDGTLQGNTEAFF,TGCAGCGTCGACGGGACTCTACAGGGGAACACTGAAGCTTTCTTT
NA,NA,TRBJ2-1,TRBV6-6,CASGYNRGAGHNEQFF,TGTGCCAGCGGCTACAATCGGGGAGCGGGCCACAATGAGCAGTTCTTC
NA,NA,TRBJ2-7,TRBV7-6,CASSLAGGREQYF,TGTGCCAGCAGCTTAGCGGGGGGGCGCGAGCAGTACTTC